This T cell receptor (beta chain) was identified during a study of human T cells and chemical hapten exposure. The germline V and J ends were trimmed by 0 bases and 6 bases, with 15 bases remaining between them. The length of the CDR3 is 14 residues. Per the germline V gene, CDR1 is GTSNPN and CDR2 is SVGIG (reference sequence). TCRdb redid the calling of the RACE reads with MiXCR, one entry per CDR3 protein. The profile shows 150,000 to 200,000 distinct CDR3 sequences, about 15% of them singletons. As for time point: patch test 1, 2 weeks after DPC sensitization. Documented treatment: therapeutic diphenylcyclopropenone sensitization with weekly scalp DPC. Study-wide points: Controls had significantly fewer large CDR3 similarity clusters than were formed by expanded TCRs.

About this clonotype itself: As yet, its antigen is unknown.

This clonotype originated in a woman aged 25 to 39 with alopecia areata. Some clones in this sample may be carry-over from other donors' samples. This chain connects TRBV30 to TRBJ2-7, with D unresolved. The starting material was whole blood, obtained in connection with sensitization to the hapten diphenylcyclopropenone (DPC). The CDR3 loop reads CAWSVNMRSPEQYF. DNA for the CDR3: TGTGCCTGGAGTGTCAACATGCGGTCCCCCGAGCAGTACTTC.